The clone carrying this T cell receptor (beta chain) appeared a single time. Its target is unknown. This table comes from immunoSEQ multiplex PCR, and its TCRdb copy is limited to in-frame clones, with some not included. The data hold tens of thousands of clones, with approximately 80% observed a single time. This sample stems from a study of T cells in narcolepsy. Study-wide results and limits: Autoreactive clonotypes reportedly recurred in blood of same and different patients, not controls.

Germline V gene data show CDR1 as SGHTA and CDR2 as FQGNSA. V lost 4 bases, J lost 6 bases, and 9 bases lay in between. This CDR3 region has 12 residues. The chain employs TRBV7-2 and TRBJ1-2, with D perhaps TRBD1 (5 bases). This clonotype originated in a human donor with narcolepsy. Sequencing was done on a sample of CD45RA- memory CD4+ T cells from PBMCs. The CDR3 sequence is CASSSRRDGYTF. As DNA, the CDR3 is TGTGCCAGCAGCTCCCGCAGGGATGGCTACACCTTC.